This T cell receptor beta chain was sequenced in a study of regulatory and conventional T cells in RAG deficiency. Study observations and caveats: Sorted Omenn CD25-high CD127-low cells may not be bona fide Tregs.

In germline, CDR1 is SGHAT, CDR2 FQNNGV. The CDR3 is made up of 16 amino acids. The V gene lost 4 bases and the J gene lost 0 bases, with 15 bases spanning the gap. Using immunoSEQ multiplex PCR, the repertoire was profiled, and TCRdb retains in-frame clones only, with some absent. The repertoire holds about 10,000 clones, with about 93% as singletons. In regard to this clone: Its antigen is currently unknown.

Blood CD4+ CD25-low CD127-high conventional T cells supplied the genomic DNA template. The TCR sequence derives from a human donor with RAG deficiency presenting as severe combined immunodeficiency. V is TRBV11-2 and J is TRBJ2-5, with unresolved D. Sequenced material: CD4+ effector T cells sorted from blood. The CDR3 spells CASSSRLNRYQETQYF. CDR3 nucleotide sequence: TGTGCCAGCAGCTCTCGTCTAAACCGGTACCAAGAGACCCAGTACTTC. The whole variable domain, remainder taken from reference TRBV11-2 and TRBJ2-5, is EAGVAQSPRYKIIEKRQSVAFWCNPISGHATLYWYQQILGQGPKLLIQFQNNGVVDDSQLPKDRFSAERLKGVDSTLKIQPAKLEDSAVYLCASSSRLNRYQETQYFGPGTRLLVL.